This TCR beta chain was retrieved from a study of blood T cell repertoires in COVID-19. On the study more broadly: The origin of the acute and convalescent COVID-19 samples was the United States, Italy and Spain. T cells, B-cell-depleted T cells, or PBMCs supplied cDNA or gDNA.

Original handling: Estimates of nucleated cell counts were drawn from the amplification of reference gene primers. Data came from immunoSEQ multiplex PCR; TCRdb stores just in-frame clones and leaves some out. The V and J calls and clone size are taken from that table; D and trimming were inferred from the DNA. This sample has 85,000 to 100,000 clones; roughly 87% occur once, and the top ten carry 3.8%. There are a few counts of this clone. Trimming stripped 6 bases from V and 11 bases from J, with 17 bases between. The CDR3 has 14 amino acids. Germline V gene lookup returns CDR1 MNHEY and CDR2 SVGAGI.

This chain uses TRBV6-5 with TRBJ1-6; perhaps TRBD1 as D (6 bases). The sample consisted of peripheral blood. This TCR was sampled from a man aged 60-69 years with acute or convalescent COVID-19. The DNA of the CDR3 is TGTGCCAGCAGGCCCCGGGACAACCCTCCACCCCTCCACTTT. As protein: CASRPRDNPPPLHF.